The entry below describes one T cell receptor (beta chain). This record belongs to a study of shared clonotypes between healthy human individuals. The CDR3 loop spans 15 amino acids. Germline values: CDR1 SGHAT, CDR2 FQNNGV. The ends were cut back, 0 bases at V and 7 bases at J, with 16 bases in the middle. How the authors handled the data: Junction-only sequences without quality scores came from ImmunoSEQ, so filtering differed. Profiled with immunoSEQ multiplex PCR; TCRdb holds only in-frame clones, not every one. V and J calls plus clone size are reproduced from that table; the DNA served to infer D and trimming. The top ten hold 0.055% to 0.075% of the sample, which has approximately 500,000 clones, almost 97% seen once.

V is TRBV11-2 and J is TRBJ2-7, with D possibly matching TRBD2 (7 bases). The receptor was isolated from a woman aged 25 to 45 in good health. The sequencing input was naive CD4+ T cells sorted from blood. The subset denotes: CD45RA+ positively selected. The DNA for the CDR3 is TGTGCCAGCAGCTTAGATCTTGCGGGGGCGGGAGAGCAGTACTTC. The encoded protein is CASSLDLAGAGEQYF.